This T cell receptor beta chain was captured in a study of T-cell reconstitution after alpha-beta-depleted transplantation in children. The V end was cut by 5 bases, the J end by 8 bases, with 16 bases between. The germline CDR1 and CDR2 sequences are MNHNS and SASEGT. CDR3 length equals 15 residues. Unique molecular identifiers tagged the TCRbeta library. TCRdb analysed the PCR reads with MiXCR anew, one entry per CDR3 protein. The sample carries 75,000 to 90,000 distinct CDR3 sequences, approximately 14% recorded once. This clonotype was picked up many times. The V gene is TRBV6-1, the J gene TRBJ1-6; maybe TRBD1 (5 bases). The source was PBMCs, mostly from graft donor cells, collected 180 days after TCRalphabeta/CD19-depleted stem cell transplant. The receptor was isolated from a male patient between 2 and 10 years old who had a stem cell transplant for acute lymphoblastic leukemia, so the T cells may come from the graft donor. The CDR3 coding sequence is TGTGCCAGCAGTCGGGGGGACGGTTATGATTCACCCCTCCACTTT. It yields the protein CASSRGDGYDSPLHF.